The 4 T cell receptor beta chains in this list originate from one sample, sequenced in a study of glioma-infiltrating T cells after dendritic cell vaccination. Assay used: immunoSEQ multiplex PCR; TCRdb lists only in-frame clones, some missing. The top ten clones hold about 10% of a sample with about 64,000 clones, 80% to 85% of them seen once. The sequencing used blood, collected before dendritic cell vaccination. The receptors stem from a human donor with glioblastoma.

CDR3 nucleotides: TGTGCCAGTAGTATCGGGGTTACAAGCTCCTACGAGCAGTACTTC. Its protein is CASSIGVTSSYEQYF. V is TRBV19 and J is TRBJ2-7, with TRBD2 as a possible D gene (5 bases). Germline V gene sequence: CDR1 LNHDA, CDR2 SQIVND (reference sequence). The V gene lost 3 bases and the J gene lost 0 bases, with 12 bases spanning the gap. The CDR3 sequence is 15 residues long.

The chain recombines TRBV11-2 with TRBJ1-1; D is uncertain. This CDR3 is 13 amino acids long. V was pared by 4 bases and J by 4 bases, with 10 bases between. Looked up from germline, CDR1 is SGHAT and CDR2 is FQNNGV. The CDR3 is CASSSTSGTEAFF. DNA for the CDR3: TGTGCCAGCAGCTCAACGTCAGGCACTGAAGCTTTCTTT.

The chain links TRBV27 to TRBJ2-7; 8 bases fit TRBD1. V shed 8 bases and J 3 bases; nucleotides not matched to a gene: 9. Per germline, CDR1 MNHEY and CDR2 SMNVEV (reference sequence). The CDR3 loop spans 14 amino acids. The CDR3: CASRTGSGGYEQYF. In nucleotides, the CDR3 is TGTGCCAGCCGGACAGGGTCCGGGGGCTACGAGCAGTACTTC.

The rearrangement links TRBV7-8 to TRBJ2-3; 10 bases are a match to TRBD2. Germline lookup yields CDR1 SGHVS and CDR2 FQNEAQ. This CDR3 is 15 amino acids long. After removal of 5 bases from V and 6 bases from J, the junction contained 8 bases not matched to a gene. CDR3 sequence: CASSNIAGGSDTQYF. As DNA, the CDR3 is TGTGCCAGCAGCAATATAGCGGGGGGTTCGGATACGCAGTATTTT.